The 8 T cell receptor beta chains below were found in one sample sequenced in a study of regulatory T cells in long-lasting Graves disease. Sample time point: persistent/refractory GD, antithyroid drugs over 5 years with positive TRAb. PBMCs provided the RNA from which the TCR library was made. For TCR beta, libraries came from iRepertoire HTBI primers and Arm-PCR of CDR3 regions. Using its own MiXCR run on the multiplex PCR reads, TCRdb lists one record per CDR3 protein. The sample consists of a few hundred thousand distinct CDR3 sequences, roughly 21% of them appearing once. The starting material was peripheral blood mononuclear cells (PBMCs), obtained when the disease was refractory, from a patient treated with antithyroid drugs. The receptors originated from a female donor with Graves disease.

The sample holds a few counts of this clonotype. The rearrangement joins TRBV19 to TRBJ2-7, with TRBD2 identical over 10 bases. Germline loops: CDR1 LNHDA, CDR2 SQIVND (reference sequence). CDR3 length: 18 amino acids. With 1 base clipped from V and 6 bases from J, the junction kept 15 bases outside the gene matches. Here the CDR3 DNA reads TGTGCCAGTAGTATAGTGGCTAGGCCTAGCGGGAGAGTTGGCGAGCAGTACTTC. Residues: CASSIVARPSGRVGEQYF.

This clonotype has only a few counts. The V call is TRBV20-1, the J call TRBJ2-2, with 7 nucleotides matching TRBD2. Germline-derived CDR1 and CDR2 are DFQATT and SNEGSKA (reference sequence). J gave up 1 base and V 0 bases, and 11 bases lay outside the gene matches. The CDR3 has 18 amino acids. This CDR3 reads CSARETPGLKRNTGELFF. The CDR3 DNA reads as TGCAGTGCTAGAGAGACCCCGGGACTAAAGAGGAACACCGGGGAGCTGTTTTTT.

Remarks on this clonotype: One junction end disagrees with the germline gene, perhaps due to a read error. The CDR3 protein is CATSIADAADTQYF. The DNA for the CDR3 is TGTGCCACCAGCATCGCCGATGCGGCAGATACGCAGTATTTT. This chain connects TRBV7-9 to TRBJ2-3; no clear D gene. The germline gives CDR1 SEHNR, CDR2 FQNEAQ (reference sequence). The CDR3 loop spans 14 amino acids.

The J gene is TRBJ1-2, the V gene TRBV9; D gene uncertain. The CDR3 spans 14 residues. Germline V gene sequence: CDR1 SGDLS, CDR2 YYNGEE. V was trimmed by 5 bases and J by 2 bases, leaving 13 bases between them. Here the CDR3 reads CASRNGGSNYGYTF. The CDR3 DNA reads TGTGCCAGCAGGAACGGAGGATCGAACTATGGCTACACCTTC. Looking up the rest from reference TRBV9 and TRBJ1-2 gives the full variable domain: DSGVTQTPKHLITATGQRVTLRCSPRSGDLSVYWYQQSLDQGLQFLIQYYNGEERAKGNILERFSAQQFPDLHSELNLSSLELGDSALYFCASRNGGSNYGYTFGSGTRLTVV.

This clonotype was counted many times. This rearrangement joins TRBV10-3 to TRBJ1-5; tentatively, D is TRBD1 (5 bases). The CDR3 length is 13 residues. CDR1 is ENHRY and CDR2 is SYGVKD in the germline V gene. Trimming cost V 10 bases and J 7 bases, with 17 bases left between them. This CDR3 is CATTRDLEQPQHF. CDR3 nucleotides: TGTGCCACTACCCGGGACTTAGAACAGCCCCAGCATTTT.

This chain uses TRBV15 with TRBJ1-6; D not resolved. Trimming stripped 0 bases from V and 6 bases from J, with 9 bases between. This CDR3 has 15 residues. CDR1 is LNHNV, CDR2 YYDKDF, per germline (reference sequence). DNA of the CDR3: TGTGCCACCAGCAGAGAGTTTGCTCCTAATTCACCCCTCCACTTT. It is translated as CATSREFAPNSPLHF.

Concerning this clonotype: This may come from a read error, since a much larger clone is one base off. V usage is TRBV7-9 and J usage is TRBJ2-5, with 7 positions matching TRBD2. V shed 7 bases, J shed 3 bases, and the junction held 11 bases outside the gene matches. CDR1 is SEHNR, CDR2 FQNEAQ, per germline (reference sequence). This CDR3 contains 15 residues. Here the CDR3 reads CASIHPLLAEETQYF. CDR3 coding DNA: TGTGCCAGCATCCATCCCCTTCTAGCGGAAGAGACCCAGTACTTC.

This clonotype has at least ten counts. The rearrangement joins TRBV12-3 or TRBV12-4 to TRBJ1-4; D perhaps matches TRBD1 (5 bases). V shed 6 bases and J shed 0 bases, with 11 bases lying between them. The CDR3 has 15 amino acids. The CDR3 nucleotides read TGTGCCAGCAGCGCAGGGTTTGCAACTAATGAAAAACTGTTTTTT. Translating gives CASSAGFATNEKLFF.